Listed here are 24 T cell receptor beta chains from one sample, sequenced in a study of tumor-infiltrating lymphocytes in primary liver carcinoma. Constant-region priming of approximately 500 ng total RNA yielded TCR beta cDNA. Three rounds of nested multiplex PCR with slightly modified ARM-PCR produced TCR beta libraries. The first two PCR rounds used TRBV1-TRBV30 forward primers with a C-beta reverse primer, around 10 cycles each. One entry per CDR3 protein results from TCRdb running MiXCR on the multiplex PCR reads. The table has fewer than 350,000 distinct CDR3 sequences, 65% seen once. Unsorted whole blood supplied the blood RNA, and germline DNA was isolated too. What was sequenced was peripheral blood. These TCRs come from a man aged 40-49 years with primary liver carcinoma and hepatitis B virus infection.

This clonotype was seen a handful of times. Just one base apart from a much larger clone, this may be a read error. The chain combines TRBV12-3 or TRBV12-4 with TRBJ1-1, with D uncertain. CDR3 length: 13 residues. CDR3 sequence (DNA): TGTGCCAGCAGTTTAAGCGAAGGCACTGGAGCTTTCTTT. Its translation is CASSLSEGTGAFF.

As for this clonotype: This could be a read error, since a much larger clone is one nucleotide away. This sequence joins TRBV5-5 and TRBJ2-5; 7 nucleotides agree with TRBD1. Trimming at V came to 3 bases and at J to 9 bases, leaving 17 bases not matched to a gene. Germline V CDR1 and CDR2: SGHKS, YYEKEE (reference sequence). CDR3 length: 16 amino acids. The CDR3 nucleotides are TGTGCCAGCAGCTCTCGACAGGGTTCTTTGCCGGAGGCCCAGTACTTC. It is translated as CASSSRQGSLPEAQYF.

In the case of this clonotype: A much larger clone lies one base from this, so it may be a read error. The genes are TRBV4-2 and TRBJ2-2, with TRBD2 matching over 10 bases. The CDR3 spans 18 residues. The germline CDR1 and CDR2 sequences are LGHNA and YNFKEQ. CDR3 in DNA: TGTGCCAGCAGCCAAGAAAGCCCAGCGGGAGGGGAGACCGAGGAGCTGTTTTTT. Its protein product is CASSQESPAGGETEELFF.

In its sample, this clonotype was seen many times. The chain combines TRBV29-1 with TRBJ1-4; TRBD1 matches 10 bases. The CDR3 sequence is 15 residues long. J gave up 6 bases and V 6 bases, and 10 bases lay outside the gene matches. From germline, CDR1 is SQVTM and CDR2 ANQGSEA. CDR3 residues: CSVAGTGERDEKLFF. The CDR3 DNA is TGCAGCGTCGCCGGGACAGGGGAGAGGGATGAAAAACTGTTTTTT.

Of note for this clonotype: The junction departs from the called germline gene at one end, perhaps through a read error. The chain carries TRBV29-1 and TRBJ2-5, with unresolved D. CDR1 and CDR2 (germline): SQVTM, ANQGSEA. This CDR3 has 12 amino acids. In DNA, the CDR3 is TGCAACGTTCCACTGGGTGTGGAGACCCAGTACTTC. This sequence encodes CNVPLGVETQYF.

The CDR3 protein is CASSFSGTWGDEQFF. The CDR3 coding sequence is TGTGCCAGCAGTTTTTCGGGGACCTGGGGTGATGAGCAGTTCTTC. The chain recombines TRBV6-6 with TRBJ2-1; D possibly matches TRBD1 or TRBD2 (5 bases each). Germline V gene lookup returns CDR1 MNHNY and CDR2 SVGAGI (reference sequence). CDR3 length: 15 amino acids. V was pared by 4 bases and J by 8 bases, with 18 bases between.

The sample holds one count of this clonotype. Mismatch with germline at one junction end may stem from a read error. For the CDR3, the DNA is TGTGCCAGAAGTTTTTGGCGGGATAGCACAGATACGCAGTATTTT. Its translation: CARSFWRDSTDTQYF. V usage is TRBV28 and J usage is TRBJ2-3; D is perhaps TRBD2 (6 bases). CDR3 length: 15 residues. Germline V lookup: CDR1 MDHEN, CDR2 SYDVKM.

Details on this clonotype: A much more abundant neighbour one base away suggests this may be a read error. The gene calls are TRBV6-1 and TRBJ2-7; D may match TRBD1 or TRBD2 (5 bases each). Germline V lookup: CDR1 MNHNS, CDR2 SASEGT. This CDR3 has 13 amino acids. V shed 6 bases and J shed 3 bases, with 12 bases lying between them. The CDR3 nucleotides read TGTGCCAGCAGCTGGGACGGAGGCTACGAGCAGTACTTC. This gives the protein CASSWDGGYEQYF.

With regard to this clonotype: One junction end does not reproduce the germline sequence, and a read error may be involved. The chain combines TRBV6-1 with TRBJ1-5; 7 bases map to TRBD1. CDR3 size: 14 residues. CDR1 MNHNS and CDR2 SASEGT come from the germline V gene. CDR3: CASSIHLGGQPLHF. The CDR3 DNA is TGTGCCAGCTCGATCCACCTCGGGGGACAGCCCCTGCATTTT.

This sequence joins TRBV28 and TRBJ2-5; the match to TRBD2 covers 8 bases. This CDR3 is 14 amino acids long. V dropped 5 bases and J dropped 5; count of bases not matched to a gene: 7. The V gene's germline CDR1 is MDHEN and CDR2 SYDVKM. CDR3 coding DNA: TGTGCCAGCAGTAAGGCGGGAGGAGGGGAGACCCAGTACTTC. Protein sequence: CASSKAGGGETQYF.

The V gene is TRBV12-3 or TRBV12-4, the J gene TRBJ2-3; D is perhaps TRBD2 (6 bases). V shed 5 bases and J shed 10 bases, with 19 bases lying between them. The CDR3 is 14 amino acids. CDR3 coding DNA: TGTGCCAGCAGTGCCTCCCCTATCGGGAGAGCGCAGTATTTT. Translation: CASSASPIGRAQYF.

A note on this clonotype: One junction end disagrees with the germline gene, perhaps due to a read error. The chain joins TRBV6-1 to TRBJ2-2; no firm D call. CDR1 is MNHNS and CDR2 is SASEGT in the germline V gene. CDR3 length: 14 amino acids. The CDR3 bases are TGTGCCAGCATTCCGGGCATAAGGGCCGGTGAGCTGTTTTTT. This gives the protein CASIPGIRAGELFF.

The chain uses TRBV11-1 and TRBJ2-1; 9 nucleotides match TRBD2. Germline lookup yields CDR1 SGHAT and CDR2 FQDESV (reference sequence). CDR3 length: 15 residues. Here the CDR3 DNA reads TGTACTAGCAGCCCCACGGGACTAGCTAATGGTGAGCAGTTCTTC. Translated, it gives CTSSPTGLANGEQFF. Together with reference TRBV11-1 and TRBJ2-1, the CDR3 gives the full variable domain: EAEVAQSPRYKITEKSQAVAFWCDPISGHATLYWYRQILGQGPELLVQFQDESVVDDSQLPKDRFSAERLKGVDSTLKIQPAELGDSAMYLCTSSPTGLANGEQFFGPGTRLTVL.

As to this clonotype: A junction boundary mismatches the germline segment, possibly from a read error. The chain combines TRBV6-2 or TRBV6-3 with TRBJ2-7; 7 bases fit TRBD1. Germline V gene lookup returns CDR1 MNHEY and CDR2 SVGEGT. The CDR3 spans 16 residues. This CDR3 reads CVSSFLLDRSSYEQYF. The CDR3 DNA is TGTGTCAGCAGTTTTCTCCTGGACAGGAGCTCCTACGAGCAGTACTTC.

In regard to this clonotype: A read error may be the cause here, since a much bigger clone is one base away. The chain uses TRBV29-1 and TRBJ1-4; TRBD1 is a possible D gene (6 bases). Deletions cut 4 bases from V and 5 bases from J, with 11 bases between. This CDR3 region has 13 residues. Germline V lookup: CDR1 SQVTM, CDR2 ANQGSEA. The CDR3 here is CSVGRGRNEKLFF. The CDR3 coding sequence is TGCAGCGTTGGCCGGGGGCGGAATGAAAAACTGTTTTTT.

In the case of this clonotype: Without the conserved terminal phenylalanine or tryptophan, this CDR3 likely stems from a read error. CDR3 in DNA: TGTGCCTGCAGCCTCGACTGGGCGGGAGGGCGGAATGAGCAGTTCCTC. The encoded protein is CACSLDWAGGRNEQFL. The rearrangement links TRBV14 to TRBJ2-1; 9 nucleotides match TRBD2. The germline V gene encodes CDR1 SGHDN and CDR2 FVKESK. The CDR3 length is 16 residues.

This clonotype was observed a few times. The DNA of the CDR3 is TGTGCCATCAGTGAGGGAAGCCGTAATGAAAAACTGTTTTTT. It is translated as CAISEGSRNEKLFF. This chain joins TRBV10-3 and TRBJ1-4, with no clear D. The V end lost 2 bases, the J end lost 4 bases, and 8 bases lay between the germline ends. The CDR3 consists of 14 residues. CDR1 is ENHRY and CDR2 is SYGVKD in the germline V gene.

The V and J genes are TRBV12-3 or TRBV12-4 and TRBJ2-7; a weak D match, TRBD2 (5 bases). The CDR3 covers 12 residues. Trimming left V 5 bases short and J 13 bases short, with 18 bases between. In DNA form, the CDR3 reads TGTGCCAGCAGTCACGGAGGCCTCGGGCAATACTTC. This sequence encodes CASSHGGLGQYF.

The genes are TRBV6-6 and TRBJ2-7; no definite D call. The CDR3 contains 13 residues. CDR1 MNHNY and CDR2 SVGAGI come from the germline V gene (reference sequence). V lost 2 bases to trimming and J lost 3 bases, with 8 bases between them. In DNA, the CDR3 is TGTGCCAGCAGTTACGTAAAGAGCTACGAGCAGTACTTC. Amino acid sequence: CASSYVKSYEQYF.

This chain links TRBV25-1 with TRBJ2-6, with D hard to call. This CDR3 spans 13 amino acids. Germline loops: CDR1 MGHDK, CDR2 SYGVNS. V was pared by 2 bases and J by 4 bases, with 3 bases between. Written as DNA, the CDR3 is TGTGCCAGCAGTGAAGCCGGGGCCAACGTCCTGACTTTC. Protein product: CASSEAGANVLTF.

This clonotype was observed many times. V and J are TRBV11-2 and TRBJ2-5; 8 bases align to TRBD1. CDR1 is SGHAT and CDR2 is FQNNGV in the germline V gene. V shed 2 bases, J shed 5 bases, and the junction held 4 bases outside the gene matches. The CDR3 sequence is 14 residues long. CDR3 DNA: TGTGCCAGCAGCTTACAGGGGGCTAGGGAGACCCAGTACTTC. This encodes CASSLQGARETQYF.

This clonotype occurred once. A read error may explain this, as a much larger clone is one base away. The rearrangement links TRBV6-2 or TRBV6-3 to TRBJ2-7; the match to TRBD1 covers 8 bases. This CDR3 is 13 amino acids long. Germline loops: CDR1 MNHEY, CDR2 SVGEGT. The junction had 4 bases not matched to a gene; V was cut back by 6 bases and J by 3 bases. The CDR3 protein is CASREQGVYEQYF. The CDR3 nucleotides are TGTGCCAGCAGAGAACAGGGGGTCTACGAGCAGTACTTC.

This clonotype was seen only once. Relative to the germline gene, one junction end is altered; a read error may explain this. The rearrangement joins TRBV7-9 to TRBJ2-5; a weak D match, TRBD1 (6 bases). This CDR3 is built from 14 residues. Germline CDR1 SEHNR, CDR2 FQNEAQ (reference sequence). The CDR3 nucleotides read TGTACCAGCACCCAGGGGCAGGTTCAAGAGACCCAGTACTTC. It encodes CTSTQGQVQETQYF.

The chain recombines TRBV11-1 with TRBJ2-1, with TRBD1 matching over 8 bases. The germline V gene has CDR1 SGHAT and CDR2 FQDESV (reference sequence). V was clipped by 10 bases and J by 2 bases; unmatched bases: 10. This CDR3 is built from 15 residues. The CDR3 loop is CANSFRTGTYNEQFF. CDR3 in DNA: TGTGCCAACAGTTTCAGGACAGGGACCTACAATGAGCAGTTCTTC.